The 11 T cell receptor beta chains reported below all come from one sample, sequenced in a study of blood T cells in healthy people across ages. The authors ran a second PCR of about 6 to 11 cycles using a sample-barcoded 5' primer and a J-beta primer mix. One entry per CDR3 protein, called by TCRdb with MiXCR from the 5' RACE reads. Of 1.5 million to 2 million distinct CDR3 sequences in the sample, 28% were seen once. The sequenced sample consisted of blood. The receptor source for this set is a woman between 25 and 40 years old in good health.

This clonotype came up a few times. This chain uses TRBV19 with TRBJ2-7; D may be TRBD1 (6 bases). Trimming shortened V by 4 bases and J by 2 bases, and 12 bases separated the two germline ends. Looked up from germline, CDR1 is LNHDA and CDR2 is SQIVND (reference sequence). CDR3 length equals 14 residues. The CDR3 loop is CASSRPGDTYEQYF. The CDR3 DNA follows: TGTGCCAGTAGTAGGCCAGGGGACACCTACGAGCAGTACTTC.

This clonotype was recorded many times. The rearrangement uses TRBV29-1 and TRBJ1-2; the D gene is possibly TRBD1 (6 bases). The CDR3 totals 15 residues. Germline V lookup: CDR1 SQVTM, CDR2 ANQGSEA. Trimming stripped 6 bases from V and 6 bases from J, with 23 bases between. The DNA for the CDR3 is TGCAGCGTCCAAAGGGTTGGGAGGGGGACGAATGGCTACACCTTC. Encoded protein: CSVQRVGRGTNGYTF.

The J gene is TRBJ2-5, the V gene TRBV9; 7 nucleotides line up with TRBD1. The CDR3 runs to 15 residues. Germline CDR1 SGDLS, CDR2 YYNGEE. V trimming: 2 bases; J trimming: 1 base; junction bases outside the gene matches: 5. The CDR3 region has the DNA TGTGCCAGCAGCGTCCGACAGGGCGGCCAAGAGACCCAGTACTTC. Translation: CASSVRQGGQETQYF.

This clonotype was seen a few times. The rearrangement links TRBV15 to TRBJ1-1; D is uncertain. CDR3 length equals 13 residues. The V end was cut by 3 bases, the J end by 4 bases, with 9 bases between. The V gene's germline CDR1 is LNHNV and CDR2 YYDKDF (reference sequence). The CDR3 DNA reads as TGTGCCACCAGCAGCTGGAACAGCACTGAAGCTTTCTTT. Amino acids: CATSSWNSTEAFF. The full variable domain, with the rest looked up from reference TRBV15 and TRBJ1-1, is DAMVIQNPRYQVTQFGKPVTLSCSQTLNHNVMYWYQQKSSQAPKLLFHYYDKDFNNEADTPDNFQSRRPNTSFCFLDIRSPGLGDTAMYLCATSSWNSTEAFFGQGTRLTVV.

The CDR3 is CASSPRQGKMNTEAFF. DNA of the CDR3: TGTGCCAGCAGCCCGAGACAGGGGAAGATGAACACTGAAGCTTTCTTT. This rearrangement joins TRBV27 to TRBJ1-1; 8 nucleotides match TRBD1. The germline CDR1 and CDR2 sequences are MNHEY and SMNVEV (reference sequence). The J segment lost 0 bases and the V segment lost 6 bases, leaving 9 bases of the junction unmatched. There are 16 residues in the CDR3.

The DNA for the CDR3 is TGTGCCATCAGTGAGGCGGGGGGAGCGGGGGGCCGGGATACGCAGTATTTT. It yields the protein CAISEAGGAGGRDTQYF. This chain uses TRBV10-3 with TRBJ2-3, with 9 bases lining up with TRBD2. Germline loops: CDR1 ENHRY, CDR2 SYGVKD. Losses at the gene ends were 2 bases for V and 6 bases for J; bases not matched to a gene: 12. The CDR3 totals 17 residues.

Only a few counts were recorded for this clonotype. V gene TRBV25-1 combines with J gene TRBJ1-1; no firm D call. V lost 6 bases to trimming and J lost 4 bases, with 12 bases between them. Per germline, CDR1 MGHDK and CDR2 SYGVNS. The CDR3 contains 13 residues. Written as DNA, the CDR3 is TGTGCCAGCAGCCCTAGGACCACCACTGAAGCTTTCTTT. This translates into CASSPRTTTEAFF. The full variable domain, its missing parts supplied by reference TRBV25-1 and TRBJ1-1, is EADIYQTPRYLVIGTGKKITLECSQTMGHDKMYWYQQDPGMELHLIHYSYGVNSTEKGDLSSESTVSRIRTEHFPLTLESARPSHTSQYLCASSPRTTTEAFFGQGTRLTVV.

This clonotype was counted ten times or more. The chain joins TRBV29-1 to TRBJ2-1, with 8 bases matching TRBD1. Losses at the gene ends were 0 bases for V and 9 bases for J; bases not matched to a gene: 10. CDR3 length: 15 amino acids. CDR1 is SQVTM, CDR2 ANQGSEA, per germline. The CDR3 protein is CSVEEPRTGPREQFF. The CDR3 nucleotides read TGCAGCGTTGAAGAACCCCGGACAGGGCCACGTGAGCAGTTCTTC.

V usage is TRBV12-3 or TRBV12-4 and J usage is TRBJ1-1; a weak D match, TRBD1 (5 bases). V lost 5 bases, J lost 6 bases, and 22 bases lay in between. The length of the CDR3 is 16 residues. The CDR3 DNA sequence: TGTGCCAGCAGTCCCCCCCGGGGAGGGGAAGACGCTGAAGCTTTCTTT. Its translation is CASSPPRGGEDAEAFF.

On this clonotype: Germline and junction disagree at one end, which may indicate a read error. This chain uses TRBV10-3 with TRBJ2-1; 8 bases line up with TRBD1. The CDR3 contains 12 residues. CDR1 is ENHRY and CDR2 is SYGVKD in the germline V gene. The CDR3 here is CVIRGQGNEQFF. CDR3 in DNA: TGTGTCATCAGAGGACAGGGCAATGAGCAGTTCTTC.

This clonotype was found a few times. V usage is TRBV7-2 and J usage is TRBJ1-2; D remains ambiguous. CDR3 size: 14 residues. Trimming shortened V by 8 bases and J by 1 base, and 14 bases separated the two germline ends. CDR1 and CDR2 (germline): SGHTA, FQGNSA. For the CDR3, the DNA is TGTGCCAGCCGGTCAAACCGAATTAACTATGGCTACACCTTC. Amino acids: CASRSNRINYGYTF.